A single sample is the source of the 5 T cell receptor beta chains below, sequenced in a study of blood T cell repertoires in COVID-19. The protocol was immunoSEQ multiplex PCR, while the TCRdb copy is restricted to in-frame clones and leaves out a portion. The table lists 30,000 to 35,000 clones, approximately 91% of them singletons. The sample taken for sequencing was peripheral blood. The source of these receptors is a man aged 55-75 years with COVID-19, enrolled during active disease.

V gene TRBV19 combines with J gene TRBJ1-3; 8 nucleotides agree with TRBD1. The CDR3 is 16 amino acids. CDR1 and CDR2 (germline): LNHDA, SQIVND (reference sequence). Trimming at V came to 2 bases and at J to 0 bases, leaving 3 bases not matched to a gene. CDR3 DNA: TGTGCCAGTAGTATACCCGGGACAGGCTCTGGAAACACCATATATTTT. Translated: CASSIPGTGSGNTIYF.

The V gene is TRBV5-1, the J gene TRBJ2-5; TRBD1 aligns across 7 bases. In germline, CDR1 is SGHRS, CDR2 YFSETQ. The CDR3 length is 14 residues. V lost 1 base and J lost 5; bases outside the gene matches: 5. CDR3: CASSLTGDQETQYF. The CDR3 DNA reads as TGCGCCAGCAGCTTGACAGGGGATCAGGAGACCCAGTACTTC.

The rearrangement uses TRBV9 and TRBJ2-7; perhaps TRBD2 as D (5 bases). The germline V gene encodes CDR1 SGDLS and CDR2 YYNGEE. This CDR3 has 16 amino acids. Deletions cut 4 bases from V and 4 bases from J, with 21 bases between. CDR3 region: CASSQSGSMGLYEQYF. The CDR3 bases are TGTGCCAGCAGCCAAAGCGGCAGCATGGGTTTATACGAGCAGTACTTC.

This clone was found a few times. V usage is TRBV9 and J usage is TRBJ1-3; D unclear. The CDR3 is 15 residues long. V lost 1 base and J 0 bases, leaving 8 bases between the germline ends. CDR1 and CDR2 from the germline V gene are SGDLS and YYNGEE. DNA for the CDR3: TGTGCCAGCAGCGTATTTGAGGACTCTGGAAACACCATATATTTT. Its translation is CASSVFEDSGNTIYF.

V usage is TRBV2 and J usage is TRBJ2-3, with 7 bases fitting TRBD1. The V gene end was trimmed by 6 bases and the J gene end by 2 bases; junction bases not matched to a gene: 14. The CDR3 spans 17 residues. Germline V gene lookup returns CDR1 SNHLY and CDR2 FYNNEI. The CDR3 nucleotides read TGTGCCAGCAGCCCTTCCATCGGGACAGAAATCACAGATACGCAGTATTTT. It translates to CASSPSIGTEITDTQYF.